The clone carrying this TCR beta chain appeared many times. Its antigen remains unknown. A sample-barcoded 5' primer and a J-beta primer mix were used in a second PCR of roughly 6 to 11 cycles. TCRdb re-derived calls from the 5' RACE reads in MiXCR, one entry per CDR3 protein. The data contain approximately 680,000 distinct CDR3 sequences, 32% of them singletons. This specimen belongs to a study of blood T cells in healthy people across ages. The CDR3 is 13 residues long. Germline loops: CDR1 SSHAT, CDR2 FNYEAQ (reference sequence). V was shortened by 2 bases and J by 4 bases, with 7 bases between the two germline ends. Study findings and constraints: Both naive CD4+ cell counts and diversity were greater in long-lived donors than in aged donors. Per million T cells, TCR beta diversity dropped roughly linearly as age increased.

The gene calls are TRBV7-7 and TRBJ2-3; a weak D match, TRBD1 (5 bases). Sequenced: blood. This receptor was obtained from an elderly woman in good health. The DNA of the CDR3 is TGTGCCAGCAGCTTACCAGGGTCAGATACGCAGTATTTT. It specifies CASSLPGSDTQYF.